A selection of T cell receptor beta chains follows, all from one sample in a study of T cells after yellow fever vaccination. TCRdb reanalysed the 5' RACE reads using MiXCR and keeps one entry per CDR3 protein. The sample contains fewer than 450,000 distinct CDR3 sequences, about 4% of which appear only once. Here the sequenced sample was PBMCs, taken 5 days after the yellow fever booster vaccination. The receptors come from a man between 18 and 29 years old who received the YFV17D yellow fever vaccine. Both conserved end residues are part of each CDR3. The D gene is left open where the match is weak. Clone sizes are given selectively: once, few, many, or a class where the clone is expanded.

clone_size,v_call,j_call,d_call,cdr3_length,cdr3_nt,cdr3_aa
few,TRBV29-1,TRBJ2-7,NA,13,TGCAGCGTTGTAAGGGGTAACTCCTACGAGCAGTACTTC,CSVVRGNSYEQYF
NA,TRBV7-2,TRBJ1-5,NA,15,TGTGCCAGCAGACCTGCCAGTTTTAGCAATCAGCCCCAGCATTTT,CASRPASFSNQPQHF
many,TRBV6-6,TRBJ1-2,NA,15,TGTGCCAGCAGTACAACGGAAGGAGCTAACTATGGCTACACCTTC,CASSTTEGANYGYTF
many,TRBV5-1,TRBJ2-1,TRBD2,18,TGCGCCAGCAGGCCCCCCGTTAGCGGGGGAAGCTCCTACAATGAGCAGTTCTTC,CASRPPVSGGSSYNEQFF
few,TRBV29-1,TRBJ2-6,NA,13,TGCAGCGTTGAGGGGTCGGGGGCCAACGTCCTGACTTTC,CSVEGSGANVLTF
many,TRBV6-1,TRBJ2-1,NA,14,TGTGCCAGTTCATCATCCGACCGGCGGGGTGAGCAGTTCTTC,CASSSSDRRGEQFF
few,TRBV3-1,TRBJ1-1,NA,17,TGTGCCAGCAGCCAAGTACCCAGCTCCGATTGGAACACTGAAGCTTTCTTT,CASSQVPSSDWNTEAFF
few,TRBV20-1,TRBJ1-5,TRBD1,14,TGCAGTGCTAGAGATTCTGGACAGGGGAAGCCCCAGCATTTT,CSARDSGQGKPQHF
NA,TRBV7-2,TRBJ1-2,NA,15,TGTGCCAGCAGCCCAGGGAGAGGGCAGGGCGGTGGCTACACCTTC,CASSPGRGQGGGYTF
many,TRBV7-3,TRBJ2-6,NA,16,TGTGCCAGCAGCTTGATGCCGGCGAGTGGGGCCAACGTCCTGACTTTC,CASSLMPASGANVLTF
NA,TRBV5-1,TRBJ2-1,TRBD2,16,TGCGCCAGCAGCGAAACATATAGCGGGGGACACAATGAGCAGTTCTTC,CASSETYSGGHNEQFF